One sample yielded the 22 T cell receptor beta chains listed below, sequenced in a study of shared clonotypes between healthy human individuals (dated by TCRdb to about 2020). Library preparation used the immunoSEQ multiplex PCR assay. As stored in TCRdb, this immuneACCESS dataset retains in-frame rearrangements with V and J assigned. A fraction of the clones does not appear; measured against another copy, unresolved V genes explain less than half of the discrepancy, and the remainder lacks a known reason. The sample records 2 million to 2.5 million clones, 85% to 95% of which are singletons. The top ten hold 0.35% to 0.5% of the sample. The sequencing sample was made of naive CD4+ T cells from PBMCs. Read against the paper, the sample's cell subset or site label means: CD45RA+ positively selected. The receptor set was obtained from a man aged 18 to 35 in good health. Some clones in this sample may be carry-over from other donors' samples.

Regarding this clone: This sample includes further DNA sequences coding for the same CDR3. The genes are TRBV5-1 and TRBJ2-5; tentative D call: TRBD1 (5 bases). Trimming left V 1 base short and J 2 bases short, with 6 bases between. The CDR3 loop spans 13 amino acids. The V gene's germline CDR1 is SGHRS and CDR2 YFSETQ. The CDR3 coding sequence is TGCGCCAGCAGCTTGCAGGGTCAAGAGACCCAGTACTTC. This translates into CASSLQGQETQYF.

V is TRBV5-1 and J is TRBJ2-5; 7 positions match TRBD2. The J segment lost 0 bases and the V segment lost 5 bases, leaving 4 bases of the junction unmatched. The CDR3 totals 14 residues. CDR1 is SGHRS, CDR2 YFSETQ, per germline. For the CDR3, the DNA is TGCGCCAGCAGGCCAGCGGGGTACCAAGAGACCCAGTACTTC. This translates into CASRPAGYQETQYF.

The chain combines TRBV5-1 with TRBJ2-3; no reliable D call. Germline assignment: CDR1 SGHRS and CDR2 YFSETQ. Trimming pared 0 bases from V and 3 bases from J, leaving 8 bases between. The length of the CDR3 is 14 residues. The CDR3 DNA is TGCGCCAGCAGCTTGGTAGGGAAAACAGATACGCAGTATTTT. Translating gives CASSLVGKTDTQYF.

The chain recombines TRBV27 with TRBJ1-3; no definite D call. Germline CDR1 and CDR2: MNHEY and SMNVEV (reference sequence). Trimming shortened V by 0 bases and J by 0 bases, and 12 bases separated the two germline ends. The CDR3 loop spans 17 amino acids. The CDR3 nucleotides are TGTGCCAGCAGTTTATCGAATCCCTACCACTCTGGAAACACCATATATTTT. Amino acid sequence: CASSLSNPYHSGNTIYF.

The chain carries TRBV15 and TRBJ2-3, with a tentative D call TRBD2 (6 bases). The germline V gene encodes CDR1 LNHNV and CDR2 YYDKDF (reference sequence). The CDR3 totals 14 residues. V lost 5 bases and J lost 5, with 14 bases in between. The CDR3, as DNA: TGTGCCACCAGCCATCCCCCCGGGGGAGATACGCAGTATTTT. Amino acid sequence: CATSHPPGGDTQYF.

This CDR3 reads CASTSGTGRSYTQYF. As DNA, the CDR3 is TGTGCCAGCACCTCCGGGACAGGGAGGTCATATACGCAGTATTTT. The chain has TRBV6-6 and TRBJ2-3, with TRBD1 matching over 9 bases. V lost 7 bases, J lost 7 bases, and 12 bases stayed unmatched. Germline-derived CDR1 and CDR2 are MNHNY and SVGAGI (reference sequence). The CDR3 contains 15 residues.

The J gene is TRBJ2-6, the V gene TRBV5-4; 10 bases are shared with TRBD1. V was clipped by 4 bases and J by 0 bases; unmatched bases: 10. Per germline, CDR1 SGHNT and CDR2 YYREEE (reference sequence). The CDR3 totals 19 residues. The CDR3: CASSPSPGQGISGANVLTF. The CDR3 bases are TGTGCCAGCAGCCCCTCCCCGGGACAGGGGATCTCTGGGGCCAACGTCCTGACTTTC.

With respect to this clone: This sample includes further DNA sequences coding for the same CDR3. CDR3 DNA sequence: TGCGCCAGCAGCTTGGGGGACGGGTATCAGCCCCAGCATTTT. Its protein is CASSLGDGYQPQHF. The V and J genes are TRBV5-1 and TRBJ1-5; tentative D call: TRBD1 (5 bases). Per the germline V gene, CDR1 is SGHRS and CDR2 is YFSETQ. The CDR3 has 14 amino acids. V was shortened by 0 bases and J by 5 bases, with 9 bases between the two germline ends.

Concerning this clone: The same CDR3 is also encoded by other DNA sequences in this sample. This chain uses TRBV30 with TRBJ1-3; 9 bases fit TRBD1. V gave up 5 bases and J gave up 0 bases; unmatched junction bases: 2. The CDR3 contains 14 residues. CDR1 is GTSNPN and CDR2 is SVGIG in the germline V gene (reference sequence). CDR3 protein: CAWGTGFSGNTIYF. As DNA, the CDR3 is TGTGCCTGGGGGACAGGGTTCTCTGGAAACACCATATATTTT.

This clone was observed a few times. DNA for the CDR3: TGTGCCAGCAGCGTAGCGGGGGCGAATCAGCCCCAGCATTTT. This translates into CASSVAGANQPQHF. The chain joins TRBV9 to TRBJ1-5; possibly TRBD1 for D (6 bases). V was shortened by 0 bases and J by 4 bases, with 8 bases between the two germline ends. The CDR3 contains 14 residues. Per the germline V gene, CDR1 is SGDLS and CDR2 is YYNGEE. Looking up the rest from reference TRBV9 and TRBJ1-5 gives the full variable domain: DSGVTQTPKHLITATGQRVTLRCSPRSGDLSVYWYQQSLDQGLQFLIQYYNGEERAKGNILERFSAQQFPDLHSELNLSSLELGDSALYFCASSVAGANQPQHFGDGTRLSIL.

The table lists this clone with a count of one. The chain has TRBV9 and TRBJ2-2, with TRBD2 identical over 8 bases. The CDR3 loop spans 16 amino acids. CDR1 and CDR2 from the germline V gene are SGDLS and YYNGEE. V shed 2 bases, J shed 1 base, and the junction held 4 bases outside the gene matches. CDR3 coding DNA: TGTGCCAGCAGCGTCATAGCGGGACAGAACACCGGGGAGCTGTTTTTT. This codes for CASSVIAGQNTGELFF. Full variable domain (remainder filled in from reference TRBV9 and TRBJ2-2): DSGVTQTPKHLITATGQRVTLRCSPRSGDLSVYWYQQSLDQGLQFLIQYYNGEERAKGNILERFSAQQFPDLHSELNLSSLELGDSALYFCASSVIAGQNTGELFFGEGSRLTVL.

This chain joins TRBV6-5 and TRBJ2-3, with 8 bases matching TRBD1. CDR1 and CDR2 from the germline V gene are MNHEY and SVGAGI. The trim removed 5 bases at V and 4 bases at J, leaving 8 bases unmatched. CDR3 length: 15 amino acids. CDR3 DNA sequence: TGTGCCAGCAGTCCGGACAGGGTGCGATCAGATACGCAGTATTTT. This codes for CASSPDRVRSDTQYF.

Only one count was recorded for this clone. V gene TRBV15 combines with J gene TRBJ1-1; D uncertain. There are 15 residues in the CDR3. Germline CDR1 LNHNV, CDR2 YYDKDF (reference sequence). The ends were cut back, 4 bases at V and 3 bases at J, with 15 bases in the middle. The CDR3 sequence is CATSIPQGSYTEAFF. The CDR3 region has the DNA TGTGCCACCAGCATCCCACAAGGGTCGTACACTGAAGCTTTCTTT.

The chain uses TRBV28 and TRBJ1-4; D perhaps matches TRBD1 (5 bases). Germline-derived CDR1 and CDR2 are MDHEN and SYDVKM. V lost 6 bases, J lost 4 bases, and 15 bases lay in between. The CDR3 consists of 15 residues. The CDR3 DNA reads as TGTGCCAGCAGCCTATCCGGGGCGGGTAATGAAAAACTGTTTTTT. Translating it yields CASSLSGAGNEKLFF.

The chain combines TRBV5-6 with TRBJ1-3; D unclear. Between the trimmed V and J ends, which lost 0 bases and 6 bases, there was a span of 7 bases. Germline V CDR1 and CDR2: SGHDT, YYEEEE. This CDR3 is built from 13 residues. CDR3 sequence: CASSLGRPNTIYF. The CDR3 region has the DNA TGTGCCAGCAGCTTGGGTCGACCAAACACCATATATTTT.

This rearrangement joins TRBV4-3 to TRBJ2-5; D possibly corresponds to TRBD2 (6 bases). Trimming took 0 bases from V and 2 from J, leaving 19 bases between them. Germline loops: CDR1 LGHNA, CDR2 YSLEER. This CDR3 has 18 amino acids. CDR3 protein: CASSQDLGRDWEQETQYF. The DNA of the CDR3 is TGCGCCAGCAGCCAAGATCTTGGCCGGGACTGGGAACAAGAGACCCAGTACTTC.

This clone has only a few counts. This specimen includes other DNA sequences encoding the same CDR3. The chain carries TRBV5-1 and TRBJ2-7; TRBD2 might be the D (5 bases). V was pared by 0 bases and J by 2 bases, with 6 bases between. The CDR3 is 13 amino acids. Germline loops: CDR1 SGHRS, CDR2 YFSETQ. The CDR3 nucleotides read TGCGCCAGCAGCTTGGCCGGGACCTACGAGCAGTACTTC. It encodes CASSLAGTYEQYF. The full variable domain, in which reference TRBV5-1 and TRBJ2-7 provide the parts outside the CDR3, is KAGVTQTPRYLIKTRGQQVTLSCSPISGHRSVSWYQQTPGQGLQFLFEYFSETQRNKGNFPGRFSGRQFSNSRSEMNVSTLELGDSALYLCASSLAGTYEQYFGPGTRLTVT.

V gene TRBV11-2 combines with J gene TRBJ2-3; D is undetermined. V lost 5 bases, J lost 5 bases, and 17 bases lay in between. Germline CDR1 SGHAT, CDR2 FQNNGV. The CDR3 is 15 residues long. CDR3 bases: TGTGCCAGCAGCCTCGGGCAGATCACAAAAGATACGCAGTATTTT. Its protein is CASSLGQITKDTQYF.

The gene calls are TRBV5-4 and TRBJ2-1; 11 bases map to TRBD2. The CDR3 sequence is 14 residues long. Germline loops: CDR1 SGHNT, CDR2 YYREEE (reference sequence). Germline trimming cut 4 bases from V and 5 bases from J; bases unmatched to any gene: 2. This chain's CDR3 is CASSEGLADNEQFF. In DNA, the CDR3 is TGTGCCAGCAGCGAGGGACTAGCGGACAATGAGCAGTTCTTC.

DNA of the CDR3: TGCGCCAGCAGCTTCAGGGGCCCTGGTGAAAAACTGTTTTTT. Translation gives CASSFRGPGEKLFF. This chain joins TRBV5-1 and TRBJ1-4; D perhaps matches TRBD1 (6 bases). The CDR3 spans 14 residues. Trimming shortened V by 2 bases and J by 7 bases, and 12 bases separated the two germline ends. The germline V gene encodes CDR1 SGHRS and CDR2 YFSETQ.

In DNA form, the CDR3 reads TGTGCCAGCAGCTGGAACAGGGGGGGCTATGGCTACACCTTC. As protein: CASSWNRGGYGYTF. The chain recombines TRBV5-4 with TRBJ1-2; 8 bases fit TRBD1. This CDR3 is 14 amino acids long. CDR1 is SGHNT, CDR2 YYREEE, per germline (reference sequence). Losses at the gene ends were 3 bases for V and 4 bases for J; bases not matched to a gene: 5. Together with reference TRBV5-4 and TRBJ1-2, the CDR3 gives the full variable domain: ETGVTQSPTHLIKTRGQQVTLRCSSQSGHNTVSWYQQALGQGPQFIFQYYREEENGRGNFPPRFSGLQFPNYSSELNVNALELDDSALYLCASSWNRGGYGYTFGSGTRLTVV.

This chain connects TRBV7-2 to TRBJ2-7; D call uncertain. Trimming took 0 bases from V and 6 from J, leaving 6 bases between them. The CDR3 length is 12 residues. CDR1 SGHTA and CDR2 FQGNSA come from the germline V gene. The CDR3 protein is CASSLASGEQYF. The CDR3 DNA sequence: TGTGCCAGCAGCTTAGCCAGTGGCGAGCAGTACTTC. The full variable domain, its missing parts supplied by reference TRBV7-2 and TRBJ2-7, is GAGVSQSPSNKVTEKGKDVELRCDPISGHTALYWYRQSLGQGLEFLIYFQGNSAPDKSGLPSDRFSAERTGGSVSTLTIQRTQQEDSAVYLCASSLASGEQYFGPGTRLTVT.